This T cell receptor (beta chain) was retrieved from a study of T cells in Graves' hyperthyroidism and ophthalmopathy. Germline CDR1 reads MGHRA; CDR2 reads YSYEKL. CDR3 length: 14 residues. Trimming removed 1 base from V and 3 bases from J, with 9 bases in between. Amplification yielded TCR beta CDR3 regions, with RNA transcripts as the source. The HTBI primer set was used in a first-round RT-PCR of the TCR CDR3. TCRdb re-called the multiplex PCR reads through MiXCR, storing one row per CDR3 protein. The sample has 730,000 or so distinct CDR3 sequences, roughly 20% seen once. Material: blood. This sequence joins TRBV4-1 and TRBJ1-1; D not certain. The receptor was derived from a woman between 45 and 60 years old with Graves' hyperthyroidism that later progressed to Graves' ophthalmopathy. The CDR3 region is CASSQVGLDTEAFF. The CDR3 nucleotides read TGCGCCAGCAGCCAAGTAGGGTTGGACACTGAAGCTTTCTTT.